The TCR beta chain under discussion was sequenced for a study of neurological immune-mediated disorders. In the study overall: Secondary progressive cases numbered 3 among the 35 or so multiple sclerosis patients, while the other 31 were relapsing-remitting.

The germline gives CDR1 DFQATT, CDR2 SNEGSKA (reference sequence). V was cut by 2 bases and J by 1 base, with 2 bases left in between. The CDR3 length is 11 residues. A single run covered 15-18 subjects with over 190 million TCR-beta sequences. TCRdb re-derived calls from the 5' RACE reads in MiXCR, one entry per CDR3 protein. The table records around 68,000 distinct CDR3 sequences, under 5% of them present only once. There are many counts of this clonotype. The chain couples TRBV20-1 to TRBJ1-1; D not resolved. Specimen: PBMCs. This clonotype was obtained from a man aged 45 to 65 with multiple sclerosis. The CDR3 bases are TGCAGTGCTAGAAAGAACACTGAAGCTTTCTTT. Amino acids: CSARKNTEAFF.